This is a list of T cell receptor beta chains from one sample in a study of shared clonotypes between healthy human individuals. The protocol was immunoSEQ multiplex PCR, while the TCRdb copy is restricted to in-frame clones and leaves out a portion. The sample shows almost 750,000 clones, around 77% of them seen only once. Sequencing was performed on memory CD4+ T cells sorted from blood. The receptor set was obtained from a woman aged 30 to 39 in good health. Both conserved end residues are part of each CDR3.

>TRBV15|TRBJ2-5
CATSRVRGGGQETQYF
>TRBV5-1|TRBJ2-1
CASSLSSSGYNEQFF
>TRBV10-2|TRBJ1-2
CASETGSGYTF
>TRBV18|TRBJ1-1
CASSGLNTEAFF
>TRBV5-1|TRBJ2-3
CASSLDGTSGTLTDTQYF
>TRBV28|TRBJ2-1
CASSLSPSGRGWTNEQFF
>TRBV29-1|TRBJ2-1
CSARLGGYNEQFF
>TRBV19|TRBJ1-1
CASSSRQGSVAEAFF
>TRBV11-2|TRBJ1-5
CASSLVSGGINQPQHF
>TRBV5-4|TRBJ2-3
CASRYLGEKDTQYF
>TRBV9|TRBJ2-1
CASSPLPVNEQFF
>TRBV5-1|TRBJ1-2
CASSTDRLTNYGYTF
>TRBV19|TRBJ1-1
CASSIRMPSEAFF